The 18 T cell receptor beta chains listed next were all sequenced from one sample in a study of blood T cell repertoires in COVID-19. The data were produced by immunoSEQ multiplex PCR, yet TCRdb's version contains in-frame clones alone and is incomplete. The top ten clones hold roughly 0.7% of a sample with about 500,000 clones, approximately 86% of them seen once. Sequencing used PBMCs or T cells enriched from blood (not recorded which). Source of these receptors: a woman aged 18-29 years who had recovered from COVID-19.

This chain links TRBV7-9 with TRBJ2-6; perhaps TRBD1 as D (5 bases). V lost 1 base, J lost 0 bases, and 10 bases lay in between. Germline CDR1 and CDR2: SEHNR and FQNEAQ (reference sequence). CDR3 size: 17 residues. This chain's CDR3 is CASSLVSGFSGANVLTF. The CDR3 bases are TGTGCCAGCAGCTTAGTTTCAGGGTTCTCTGGGGCCAACGTCCTGACTTTC.

This chain joins TRBV5-1 and TRBJ1-6; D may be TRBD1 (5 bases). The CDR3 has 14 residues. Germline V lookup: CDR1 SGHRS, CDR2 YFSETQ. The V end was cut by 3 bases, the J end by 7 bases, with 11 bases between. CDR3 nucleotide sequence: TGCGCCAGCAGCTGGGGGGTAGTGAATTCACCCCTCCACTTT. Translation: CASSWGVVNSPLHF.

CDR3 residues: CASSLEEVEEQYF. The DNA for the CDR3 is TGTGCCAGCAGCTTAGAAGAGGTCGAGGAGCAGTACTTC. This chain joins TRBV7-8 and TRBJ2-7, with D unresolved. V dropped 1 base and J dropped 7 bases, with 11 bases sitting between them. Germline V gene sequence: CDR1 SGHVS, CDR2 FQNEAQ. The CDR3 consists of 13 residues.

A remark on this clone: The sample holds other DNA sequences that translate to the same CDR3. The V gene is TRBV5-1, the J gene TRBJ1-1, with a tentative D call TRBD1 (5 bases). The CDR3 spans 13 residues. The V and J ends lost 2 bases and 2 bases respectively, with 7 bases between them. Germline CDR1 reads SGHRS; CDR2 reads YFSETQ. The CDR3 sequence: CASSFDSNTEAFF. CDR3 bases: TGCGCCAGCAGCTTTGACAGCAACACTGAAGCTTTCTTT.

The rearrangement links TRBV28 to TRBJ2-3, with D uncertain. Germline CDR1 and CDR2: MDHEN and SYDVKM. The V end lost 4 bases, the J end lost 2 bases, and 10 bases lay between the germline ends. The CDR3 extends over 14 amino acids. The CDR3 bases are TGTGCCAGCAGTTCCCTAGGTTTCACAGATACGCAGTATTTT. This encodes CASSSLGFTDTQYF.

This chain connects TRBV5-1 to TRBJ1-1; 9 bases are shared with TRBD1. Germline values: CDR1 SGHRS, CDR2 YFSETQ. J lost 0 bases, V lost 0 bases, and 6 bases had no gene match. The CDR3 has 17 residues. The CDR3 DNA reads TGCGCCAGCAGCTTGGATGAGTGGGACAGGGTGAACACTGAAGCTTTCTTT. This translates into CASSLDEWDRVNTEAFF.

The chain combines TRBV28 with TRBJ2-3; TRBD2 aligns across 7 bases. The CDR3 extends over 15 amino acids. From germline, CDR1 is MDHEN and CDR2 SYDVKM. The trim removed 2 bases at V and 2 bases at J, leaving 4 bases unmatched. The CDR3 bases are TGTGCCAGCAGTTTAGGACTAGTGGACACAGATACGCAGTATTTT. It translates to CASSLGLVDTDTQYF.

The chain links TRBV4-1 to TRBJ2-7; 8 bases fit TRBD2. The CDR3 has 14 amino acids. Germline CDR1 is MGHRA and CDR2 is YSYEKL. Unmatched junction bases numbered 6, after V lost 2 bases and J lost 6 bases. CDR3 nucleotide sequence: TGCGCCAGCAGCCAATCCTCCGGGGGGGGCGAGCAGTACTTC. Translating gives CASSQSSGGGEQYF.

V is TRBV28 and J is TRBJ2-5; 13 nucleotides line up with TRBD2. Per germline, CDR1 MDHEN and CDR2 SYDVKM. This CDR3 is built from 13 residues. The V segment lost 8 bases and the J segment 7 bases; nucleotides outside the gene matches: 4. The DNA for the CDR3 is TGTGCCAGCGGGACTAGCGGGGTGGGGACCCAGTACTTC. Translating it yields CASGTSGVGTQYF.

The chain links TRBV2 to TRBJ1-4; D call uncertain. Germline CDR1 is SNHLY and CDR2 is FYNNEI. With 5 bases removed from V and 4 bases from J, the gap between germline ends came to 8 bases. The CDR3 covers 13 residues. CDR3 protein: CASSYEGNEKLFF. The CDR3 bases are TGTGCCAGCAGTTATGAGGGTAATGAAAAACTGTTTTTT.

The chain couples TRBV2 to TRBJ2-7, with 7 bases identical to TRBD1. Per the germline V gene, CDR1 is SNHLY and CDR2 is FYNNEI. J gave up 3 bases and V 6 bases, and 8 bases lay outside the gene matches. The CDR3 runs to 14 residues. This chain's CDR3 is CASRETGTDYEQYF. The CDR3 region has the DNA TGTGCCAGCAGAGAGACAGGGACCGACTACGAGCAGTACTTC. The full variable domain, in which reference TRBV2 and TRBJ2-7 provide the parts outside the CDR3, is EPEVTQTPSHQVTQMGQEVILRCVPISNHLYFYWYRQILGQKVEFLVSFYNNEISEKSEIFDDQFSVERPDGSNFTLKIRSTKLEDSAMYFCASRETGTDYEQYFGPGTRLTVT.

A word on this clone: Other DNA sequences within the sample encode an identical CDR3. This rearrangement joins TRBV5-1 to TRBJ1-2; 7 positions agree with TRBD1. This CDR3 contains 13 residues. The germline V gene has CDR1 SGHRS and CDR2 YFSETQ. Trimming cost V 0 bases and J 6 bases; bases outside gene matches: 2. Here the CDR3 reads CASSLGTGDGYTF. DNA of the CDR3: TGCGCCAGCAGCTTGGGGACAGGTGATGGCTACACCTTC.

The V call is TRBV28, the J call TRBJ1-2; TRBD1 matches at 9 bases. This CDR3 region has 15 residues. The trim removed 3 bases at V and 7 bases at J, leaving 9 bases unmatched. Germline CDR1 MDHEN, CDR2 SYDVKM. For the CDR3, the DNA is TGTGCCAGCAGTTTTACAGGGGGCGCAGTCTTTGGCTACACCTTC. Translation: CASSFTGGAVFGYTF.

This chain links TRBV7-8 with TRBJ1-2; D not certain. Germline V gene sequence: CDR1 SGHVS, CDR2 FQNEAQ. Trimming took 5 bases from V and 0 from J, leaving 13 bases between them. The length of the CDR3 is 15 residues. For the CDR3, the DNA is TGTGCCAGCAGCCTAGGACTCTCAGCTAACTATGGCTACACCTTC. Translated, it gives CASSLGLSANYGYTF.

The count of this clone is one. The rearrangement links TRBV3-1 (or the pseudogene TRBV3-2) to TRBJ2-5, with TRBD2 matching 8 bases. CDR1 and CDR2 (germline): LGHDT, YNNKEL (reference sequence). The CDR3 has 15 amino acids. Trimming removed 4 bases from V and 4 bases from J; junction bases left unmatched: 8. The CDR3 sequence is CASSLSGGAGETQYF. CDR3 sequence (DNA): TGTGCCAGCAGCCTTTCCGGGGGGGCGGGAGAGACCCAGTACTTC.

The CDR3: CASSSFNGYNEQFF. The CDR3 DNA is TGTGCCAGCAGTTCCTTCAACGGTTACAATGAGCAGTTCTTC. The chain recombines TRBV28 with TRBJ2-1; no reliable D call. The CDR3 consists of 14 residues. The germline CDR1 and CDR2 sequences are MDHEN and SYDVKM. V lost 4 bases, J lost 4 bases, and 11 bases lay in between.

This sequence joins TRBV2 and TRBJ2-1; D might be TRBD1 (6 bases). The CDR3 runs to 14 residues. Germline lookup yields CDR1 SNHLY and CDR2 FYNNEI. V was trimmed by 9 bases and J by 7 bases, leaving 19 bases between them. The DNA for the CDR3 is TGTGCCAGTACTGGACAGCGGTCTATTAATGAGCAGTTCTTC. It specifies CASTGQRSINEQFF.

CDR3 DNA sequence: TGTGCCAGCAGCCCGGACATCAGGAGCGAGACCCAGTACTTC. Protein: CASSPDIRSETQYF. The chain recombines TRBV7-3 with TRBJ2-5, with D tentatively TRBD1 (5 bases). Per germline, CDR1 SGHTA and CDR2 FQGTGA. The V end lost 5 bases, the J end lost 5 bases, and 15 bases lay between the germline ends. CDR3 length: 14 amino acids.